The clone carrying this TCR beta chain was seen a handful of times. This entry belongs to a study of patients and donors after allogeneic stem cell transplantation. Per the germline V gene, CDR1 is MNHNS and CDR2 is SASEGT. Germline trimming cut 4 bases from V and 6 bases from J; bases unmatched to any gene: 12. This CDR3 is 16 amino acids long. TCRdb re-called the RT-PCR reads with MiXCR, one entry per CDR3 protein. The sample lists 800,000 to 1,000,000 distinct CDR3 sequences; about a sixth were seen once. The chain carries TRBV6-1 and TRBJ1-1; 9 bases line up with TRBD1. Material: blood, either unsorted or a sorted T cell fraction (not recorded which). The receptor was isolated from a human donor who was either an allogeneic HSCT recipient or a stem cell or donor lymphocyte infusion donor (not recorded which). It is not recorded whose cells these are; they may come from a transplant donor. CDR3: CASSGRDRASLAEAFF. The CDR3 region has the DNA TGTGCCAGCAGTGGAAGGGACAGGGCGAGTTTGGCTGAAGCTTTCTTT.